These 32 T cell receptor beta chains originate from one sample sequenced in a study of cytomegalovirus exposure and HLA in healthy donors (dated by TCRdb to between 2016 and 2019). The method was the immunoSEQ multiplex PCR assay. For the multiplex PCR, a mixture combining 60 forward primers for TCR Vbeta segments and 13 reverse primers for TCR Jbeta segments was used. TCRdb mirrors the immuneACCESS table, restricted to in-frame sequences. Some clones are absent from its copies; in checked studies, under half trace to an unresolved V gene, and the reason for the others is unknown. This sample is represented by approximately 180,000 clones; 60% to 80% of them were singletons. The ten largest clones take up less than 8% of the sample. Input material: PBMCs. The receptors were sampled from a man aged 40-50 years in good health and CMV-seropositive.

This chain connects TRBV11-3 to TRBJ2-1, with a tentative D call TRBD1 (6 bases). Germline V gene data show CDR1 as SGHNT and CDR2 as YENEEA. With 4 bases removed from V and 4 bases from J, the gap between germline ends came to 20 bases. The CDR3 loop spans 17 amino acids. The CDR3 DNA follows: TGTGCCAGCAGCTCATCGACGGGGACAAATCCTTACAATGAGCAGTTCTTC. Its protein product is CASSSSTGTNPYNEQFF.

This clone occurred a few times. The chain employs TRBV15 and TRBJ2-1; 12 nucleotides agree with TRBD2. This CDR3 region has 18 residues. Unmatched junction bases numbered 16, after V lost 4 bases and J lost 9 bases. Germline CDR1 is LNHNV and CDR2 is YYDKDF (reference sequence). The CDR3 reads CATSTRNELAGGPGEQFF. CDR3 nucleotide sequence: TGTGCCACCAGCACCAGAAACGAGCTAGCGGGAGGGCCTGGTGAGCAGTTCTTC.

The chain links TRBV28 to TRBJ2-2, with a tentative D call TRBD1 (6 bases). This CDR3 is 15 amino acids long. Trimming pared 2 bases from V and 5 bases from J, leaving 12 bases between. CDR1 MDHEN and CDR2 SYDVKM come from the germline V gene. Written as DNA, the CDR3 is TGTGCCAGCAGTTTAGGGGAGAGGGGGACCGGGGAGCTGTTTTTT. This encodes CASSLGERGTGELFF.

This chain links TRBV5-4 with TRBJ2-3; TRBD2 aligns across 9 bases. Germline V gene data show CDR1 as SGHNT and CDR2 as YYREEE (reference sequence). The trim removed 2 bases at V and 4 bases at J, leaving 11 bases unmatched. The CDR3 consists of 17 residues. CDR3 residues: CASSLYGGRVGADTQYF. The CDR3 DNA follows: TGTGCCAGCAGCTTATATGGCGGGAGGGTCGGAGCAGATACGCAGTATTTT.

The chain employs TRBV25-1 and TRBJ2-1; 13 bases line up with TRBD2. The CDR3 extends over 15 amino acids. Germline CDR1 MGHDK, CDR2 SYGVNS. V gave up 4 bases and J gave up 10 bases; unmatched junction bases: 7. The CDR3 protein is CASSVPGTSGVEQFF. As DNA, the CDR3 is TGTGCCAGCAGTGTCCCCGGGACTAGCGGGGTGGAGCAGTTCTTC.

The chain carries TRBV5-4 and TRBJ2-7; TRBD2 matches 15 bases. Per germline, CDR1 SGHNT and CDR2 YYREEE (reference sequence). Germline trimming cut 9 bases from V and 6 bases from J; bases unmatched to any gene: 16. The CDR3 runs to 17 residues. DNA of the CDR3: TGTGCCACATCCTCCGGGACTAGCGGGAGGACGCCCGCCGAGCAGTACTTC. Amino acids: CATSSGTSGRTPAEQYF.

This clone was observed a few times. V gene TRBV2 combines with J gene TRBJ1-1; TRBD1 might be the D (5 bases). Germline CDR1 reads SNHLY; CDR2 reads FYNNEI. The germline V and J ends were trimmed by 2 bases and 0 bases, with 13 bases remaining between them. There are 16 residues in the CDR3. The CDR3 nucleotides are TGTGCCAGCAGTGAAACCAGACAGCTAATGAACACTGAAGCTTTCTTT. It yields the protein CASSETRQLMNTEAFF. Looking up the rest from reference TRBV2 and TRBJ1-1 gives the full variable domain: EPEVTQTPSHQVTQMGQEVILRCVPISNHLYFYWYRQILGQKVEFLVSFYNNEISEKSEIFDDQFSVERPDGSNFTLKIRSTKLEDSAMYFCASSETRQLMNTEAFFGQGTRLTVV.

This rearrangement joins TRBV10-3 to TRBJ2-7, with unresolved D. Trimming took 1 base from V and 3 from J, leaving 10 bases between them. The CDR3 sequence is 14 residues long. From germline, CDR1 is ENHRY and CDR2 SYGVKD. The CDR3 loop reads CAISELMSDYEQYF. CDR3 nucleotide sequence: TGTGCCATCAGTGAGTTGATGAGCGACTACGAGCAGTACTTC.

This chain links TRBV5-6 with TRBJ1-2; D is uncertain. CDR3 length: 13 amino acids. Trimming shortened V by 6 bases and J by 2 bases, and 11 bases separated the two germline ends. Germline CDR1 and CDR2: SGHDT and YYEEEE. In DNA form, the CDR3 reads TGTGCCAGCACGCGAGACACGAACTATGGCTACACCTTC. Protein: CASTRDTNYGYTF.

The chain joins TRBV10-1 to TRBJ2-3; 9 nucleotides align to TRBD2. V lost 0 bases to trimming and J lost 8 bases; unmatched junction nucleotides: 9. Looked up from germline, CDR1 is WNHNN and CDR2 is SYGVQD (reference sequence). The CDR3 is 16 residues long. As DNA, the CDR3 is TGCGCCAGCAGTGAGTCGGGAGCGGGAGGCTCAGCTACGCAGTATTTT. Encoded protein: CASSESGAGGSATQYF.

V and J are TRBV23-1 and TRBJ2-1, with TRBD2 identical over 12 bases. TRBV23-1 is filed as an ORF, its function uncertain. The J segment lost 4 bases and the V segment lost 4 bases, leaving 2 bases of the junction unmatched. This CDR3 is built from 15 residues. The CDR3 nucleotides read TGCGCCAGCAGTCGACTAGCGGGAGAATACAATGAGCAGTTCTTC. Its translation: CASSRLAGEYNEQFF.

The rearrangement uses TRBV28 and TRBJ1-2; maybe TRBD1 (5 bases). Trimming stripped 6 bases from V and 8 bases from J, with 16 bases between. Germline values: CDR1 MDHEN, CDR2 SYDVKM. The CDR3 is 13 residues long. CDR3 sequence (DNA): TGTGCCAGCAGCCCAACAGGTCTCCGGGGCTACACCTTC. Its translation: CASSPTGLRGYTF.

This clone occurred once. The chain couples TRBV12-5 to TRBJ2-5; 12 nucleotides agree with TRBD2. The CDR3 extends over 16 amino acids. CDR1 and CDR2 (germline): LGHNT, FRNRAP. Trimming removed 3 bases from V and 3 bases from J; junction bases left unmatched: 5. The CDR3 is CASGFPGLAGKETQYF. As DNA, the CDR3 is TGTGCTAGTGGTTTCCCTGGACTAGCGGGAAAAGAGACCCAGTACTTC.

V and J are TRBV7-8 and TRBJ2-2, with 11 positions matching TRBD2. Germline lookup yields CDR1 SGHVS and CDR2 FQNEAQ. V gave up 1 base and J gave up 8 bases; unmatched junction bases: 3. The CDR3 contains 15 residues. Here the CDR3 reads CASSLVLAGAGELFF. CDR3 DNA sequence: TGTGCCAGCAGCTTAGTACTAGCGGGAGCGGGGGAGCTGTTTTTT. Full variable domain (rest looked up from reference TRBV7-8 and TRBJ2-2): GAGVSQSPRYKVAKRGQDVALRCDPISGHVSLFWYQQALGQGPEFLTYFQNEAQLDKSGLPSDRFFAERPEGSVSTLKIQRTQQEDSAVYLCASSLVLAGAGELFFGEGSRLTVL.

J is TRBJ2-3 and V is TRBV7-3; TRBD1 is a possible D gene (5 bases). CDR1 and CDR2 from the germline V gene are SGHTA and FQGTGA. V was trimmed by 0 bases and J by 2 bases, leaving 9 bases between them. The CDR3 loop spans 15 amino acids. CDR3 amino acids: CASSLTSQVTDTQYF. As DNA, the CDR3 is TGTGCCAGCAGCTTAACGTCACAGGTCACAGATACGCAGTATTTT.

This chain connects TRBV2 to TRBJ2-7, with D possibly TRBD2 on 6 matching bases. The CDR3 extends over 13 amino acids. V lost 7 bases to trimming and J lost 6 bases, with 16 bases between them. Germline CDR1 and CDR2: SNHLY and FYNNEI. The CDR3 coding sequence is TGTGCCAGCACCAGGGACTCCGGGAGCGAGCAGTACTTC. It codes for CASTRDSGSEQYF.

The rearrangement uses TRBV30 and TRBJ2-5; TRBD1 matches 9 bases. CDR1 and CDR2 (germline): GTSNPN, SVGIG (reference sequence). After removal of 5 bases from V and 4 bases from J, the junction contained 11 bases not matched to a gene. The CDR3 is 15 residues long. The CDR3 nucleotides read TGTGCCTGGGACCTAACACAGGGGGCTGGAGAGACCCAGTACTTC. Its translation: CAWDLTQGAGETQYF.

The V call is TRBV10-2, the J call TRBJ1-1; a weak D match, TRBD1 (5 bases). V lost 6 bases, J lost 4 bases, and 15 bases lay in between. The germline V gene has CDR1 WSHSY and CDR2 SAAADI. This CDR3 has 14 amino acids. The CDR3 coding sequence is TGCGCCAGCAGCGTGGGGGGGAGTGCCACTGAAGCTTTCTTT. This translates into CASSVGGSATEAFF.

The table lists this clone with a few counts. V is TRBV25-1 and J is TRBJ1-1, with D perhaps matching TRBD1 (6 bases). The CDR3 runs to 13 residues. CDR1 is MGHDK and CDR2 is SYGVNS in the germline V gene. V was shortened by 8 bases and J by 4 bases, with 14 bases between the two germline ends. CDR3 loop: CASLQGSGTEAFF. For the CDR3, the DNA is TGTGCCAGCCTACAGGGTTCGGGCACTGAAGCTTTCTTT.

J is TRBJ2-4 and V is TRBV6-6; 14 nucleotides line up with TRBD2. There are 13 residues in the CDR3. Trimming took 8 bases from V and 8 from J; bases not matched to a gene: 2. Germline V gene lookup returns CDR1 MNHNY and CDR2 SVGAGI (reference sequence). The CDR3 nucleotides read TGTGCCAGCGGGACTAGCGGGAGATACATTCAGTACTTC. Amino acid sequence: CASGTSGRYIQYF.

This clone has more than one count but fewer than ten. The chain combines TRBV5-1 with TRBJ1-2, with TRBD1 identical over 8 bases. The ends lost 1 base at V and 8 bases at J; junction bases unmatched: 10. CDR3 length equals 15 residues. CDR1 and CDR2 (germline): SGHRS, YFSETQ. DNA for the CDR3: TGCGCCAGCAGCTTGAGCGTCTCAGGGGGCCAGGGCTACACCTTC. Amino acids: CASSLSVSGGQGYTF.

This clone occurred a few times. CDR3 amino acids: CAISDGAGNTDTQYF. CDR3 sequence (DNA): TGTGCCATCAGTGATGGGGCGGGGAACACAGATACGCAGTATTTT. The rearrangement joins TRBV10-3 to TRBJ2-3, with D perhaps matching TRBD2 (6 bases). CDR1 and CDR2 from the germline V gene are ENHRY and SYGVKD. The ends were cut back, 3 bases at V and 2 bases at J, with 12 bases in the middle. The CDR3 sequence is 15 residues long.

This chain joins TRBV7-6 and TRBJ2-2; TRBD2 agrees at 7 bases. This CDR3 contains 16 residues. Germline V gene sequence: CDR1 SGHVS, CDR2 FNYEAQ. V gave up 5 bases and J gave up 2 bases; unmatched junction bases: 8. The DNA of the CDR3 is TGTGCCAGCAGCCCGGGCCCAGCGGGAAACACCGGGGAGCTGTTTTTT. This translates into CASSPGPAGNTGELFF.

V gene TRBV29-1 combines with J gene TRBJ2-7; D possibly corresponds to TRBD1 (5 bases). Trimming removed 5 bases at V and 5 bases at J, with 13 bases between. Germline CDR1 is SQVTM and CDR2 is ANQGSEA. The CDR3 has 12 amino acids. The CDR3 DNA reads TGCAGCGTTCGATCAGGGAACGACGAGCAGTACTTC. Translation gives CSVRSGNDEQYF.

CDR3 sequence (DNA): TGCGCCAGCAGCTTGGGGACTAGCGGGAGCAATGAGCAGTTCTTC. This sequence encodes CASSLGTSGSNEQFF. V is TRBV5-1 and J is TRBJ2-1, with 13 bases that match TRBD2. Germline trimming cut 0 bases from V and 6 bases from J; bases unmatched to any gene: 0. Germline V gene data show CDR1 as SGHRS and CDR2 as YFSETQ. CDR3 size: 15 residues.

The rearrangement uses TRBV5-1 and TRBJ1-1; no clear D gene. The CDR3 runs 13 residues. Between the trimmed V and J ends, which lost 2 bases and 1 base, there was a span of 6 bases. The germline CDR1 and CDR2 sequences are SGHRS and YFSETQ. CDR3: CASSFSRNTEAFF. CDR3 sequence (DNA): TGCGCCAGCAGCTTTTCGAGGAACACTGAAGCTTTCTTT.

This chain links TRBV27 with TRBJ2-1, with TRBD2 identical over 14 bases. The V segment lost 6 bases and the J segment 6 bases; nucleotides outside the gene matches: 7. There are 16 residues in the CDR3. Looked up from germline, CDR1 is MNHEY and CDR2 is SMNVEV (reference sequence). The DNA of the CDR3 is TGTGCCAGCAGAGGACTAGCGGGAGGCCTAATCAATGAGCAGTTCTTC. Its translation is CASRGLAGGLINEQFF.

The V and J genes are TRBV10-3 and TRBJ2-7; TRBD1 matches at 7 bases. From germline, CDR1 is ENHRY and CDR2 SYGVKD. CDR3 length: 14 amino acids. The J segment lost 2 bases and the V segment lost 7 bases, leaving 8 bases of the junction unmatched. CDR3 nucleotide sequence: TGTGCCATCACCCCGACAGGGAGTACCTACGAGCAGTACTTC. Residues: CAITPTGSTYEQYF.

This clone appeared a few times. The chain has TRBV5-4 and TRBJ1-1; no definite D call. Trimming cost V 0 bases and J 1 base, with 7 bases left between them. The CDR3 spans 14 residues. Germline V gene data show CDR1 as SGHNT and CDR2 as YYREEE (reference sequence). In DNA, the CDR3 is TGTGCCAGCAGCTTGGAGAGCTGGAACACTGAAGCTTTCTTT. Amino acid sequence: CASSLESWNTEAFF. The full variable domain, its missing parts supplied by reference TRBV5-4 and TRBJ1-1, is ETGVTQSPTHLIKTRGQQVTLRCSSQSGHNTVSWYQQALGQGPQFIFQYYREEENGRGNFPPRFSGLQFPNYSSELNVNALELDDSALYLCASSLESWNTEAFFGQGTRLTVV.

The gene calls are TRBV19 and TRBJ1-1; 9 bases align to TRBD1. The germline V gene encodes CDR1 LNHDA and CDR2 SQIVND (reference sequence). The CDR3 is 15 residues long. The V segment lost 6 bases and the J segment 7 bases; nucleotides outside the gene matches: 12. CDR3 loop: CASRYAGTGNNEAFF. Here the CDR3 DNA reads TGTGCCAGTAGATACGCCGGGACAGGGAATAATGAAGCTTTCTTT.

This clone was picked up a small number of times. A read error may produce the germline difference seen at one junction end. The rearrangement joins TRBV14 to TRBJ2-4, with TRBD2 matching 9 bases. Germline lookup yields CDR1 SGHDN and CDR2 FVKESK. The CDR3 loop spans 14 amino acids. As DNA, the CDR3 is TGTGCCAGCAGCCCGACTAGCGGACAAAACAGTCAGTACTTC. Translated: CASSPTSGQNSQYF. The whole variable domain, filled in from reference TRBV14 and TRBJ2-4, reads EAGVTQFPSHSVIEKGQTVTLRCDPISGHDNLYWYRRVMGKEIKFLLHFVKESKQDESGMPNNRFLAERTGGTYSTLKVQPAELEDSGVYFCASSPTSGQNSQYFGAGTRLSVL.

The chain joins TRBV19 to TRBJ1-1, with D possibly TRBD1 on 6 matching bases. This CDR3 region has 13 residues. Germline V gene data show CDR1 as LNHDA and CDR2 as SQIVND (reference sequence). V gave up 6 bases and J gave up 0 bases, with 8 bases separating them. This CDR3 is CASRDSMNTEAFF. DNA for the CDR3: TGTGCCAGTAGGGACAGCATGAACACTGAAGCTTTCTTT. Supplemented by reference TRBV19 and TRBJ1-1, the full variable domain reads DGGITQSPKYLFRKEGQNVTLSCEQNLNHDAMYWYRQDPGQGLRLIYYSQIVNDFQKGDIAEGYSVSREKKESFPLTVTSAQKNPTAFYLCASRDSMNTEAFFGQGTRLTVV.